The 25 T cell receptor beta chains reported below all come from one sample, sequenced in a study of OX40 agonist ivuxolimab in advanced cancers. Library preparation employed the immunoSEQ multiplex PCR assay. Not all clones reach the TCRdb copy of this immuneACCESS table, which keeps in-frame sequences only. Checked studies attribute under half of the gap to unresolved V genes and leave the rest unexplained. Counted in this sample were 50,000 to 65,000 clones; roughly 89% of them appeared once. The ten largest account for around 13% of the sample. The sequencing used CD4+ or CD8+ T cells sorted from blood, collected in a trial of the OX40 agonist ivuxolimab. The receptors shown here come from an adult with an advanced solid tumor such as melanoma, head and neck, liver or kidney cancer.

The chain carries TRBV7-8 and TRBJ1-5; D might be TRBD1 (5 bases). Trimming removed 2 bases at V and 1 base at J, with 9 bases between. Germline CDR1 and CDR2: SGHVS and FQNEAQ. The CDR3 spans 15 residues. CDR3 sequence (DNA): TGTGCCAGCAGCTTATCAGGGTACAGCAATCAGCCCCAGCATTTT. It translates to CASSLSGYSNQPQHF.

The chain has TRBV27 and TRBJ2-1; the D is unclear. The CDR3 covers 19 residues. V was clipped by 0 bases and J by 0 bases, with 18 bases between them. Germline assignment: CDR1 MNHEY and CDR2 SMNVEV (reference sequence). The CDR3 DNA is TGTGCCAGCAGTTTATCGTGGGGTAGGCCCCCGAGCTCCTACAATGAGCAGTTCTTC. This codes for CASSLSWGRPPSSYNEQFF.

The chain has TRBV7-9 and TRBJ2-3; D possibly uses TRBD1 or TRBD2 (5 bases each). V was trimmed by 4 bases and J by 4 bases, leaving 21 bases between them. Germline CDR1 and CDR2: SEHNR and FQNEAQ (reference sequence). The CDR3 is 17 amino acids. The CDR3 DNA is TGTGCCAGCAGCTCCGCAGGGCCTAGCTTAAAGCCAGATACGCAGTATTTT. Its translation: CASSSAGPSLKPDTQYF.

The chain couples TRBV5-1 to TRBJ2-2, with 12 bases matching TRBD2. V was clipped by 4 bases and J by 7 bases; unmatched bases: 8. The CDR3 length is 16 residues. Per the germline V gene, CDR1 is SGHRS and CDR2 is YFSETQ. CDR3 residues: CASSPSGGAAGGELFF. CDR3 nucleotides: TGCGCCAGCAGCCCTAGCGGGGGGGCCGCTGGCGGGGAGCTGTTTTTT. The full variable domain, rest sourced from reference TRBV5-1 and TRBJ2-2, is KAGVTQTPRYLIKTRGQQVTLSCSPISGHRSVSWYQQTPGQGLQFLFEYFSETQRNKGNFPGRFSGRQFSNSRSEMNVSTLELGDSALYLCASSPSGGAAGGELFFGEGSRLTVL.

This clone has only one observation. The chain employs TRBV9 and TRBJ2-5; possible D gene TRBD2, 5 bases. From germline, CDR1 is SGDLS and CDR2 YYNGEE. This CDR3 has 14 amino acids. V was cut by 0 bases and J by 1 base, with 7 bases left in between. CDR3 residues: CASSVAGSQETQYF. Written as DNA, the CDR3 is TGTGCCAGCAGCGTAGCGGGATCCCAAGAGACCCAGTACTTC.

V is TRBV5-1 and J is TRBJ2-7; 11 nucleotides line up with TRBD2. This CDR3 spans 16 amino acids. Germline values: CDR1 SGHRS, CDR2 YFSETQ. V dropped 0 bases and J dropped 5; count of bases not matched to a gene: 7. The CDR3, as DNA: TGCGCCAGCAGCTTGGCTAGCGGGAGGCCCTTGGACGAGCAGTACTTC. Encoded protein: CASSLASGRPLDEQYF.

The V and J genes are TRBV13 and TRBJ2-3, with 7 bases aligning to TRBD1. The CDR3 covers 16 residues. Germline CDR1 is PRHDT and CDR2 is FYEKMQ (reference sequence). The V gene end was trimmed by 3 bases and the J gene end by 4 bases; junction bases not matched to a gene: 10. Here the CDR3 reads CASSFYKTGAADTQYF. The CDR3 coding sequence is TGTGCCAGCAGCTTCTATAAAACAGGGGCAGCAGATACGCAGTATTTT.

Worth noting for this clone: The identical CDR3 is also encoded by other nucleotide sequences in the sample. The rearrangement links TRBV18 to TRBJ2-7, with 8 positions matching TRBD1. V shed 1 base and J 3 bases; nucleotides not matched to a gene: 2. The CDR3 loop spans 14 amino acids. The germline V gene encodes CDR1 KGHSH and CDR2 LQKENI. CDR3 amino acids: CASSPRDRGYEQYF. In DNA form, the CDR3 reads TGTGCCAGCTCACCACGAGACAGGGGCTACGAGCAGTACTTC.

This rearrangement joins TRBV7-9 to TRBJ2-7; D gene unclear. Germline V CDR1 and CDR2: SEHNR, FQNEAQ (reference sequence). The CDR3 sequence is 14 residues long. V gave up 1 base and J gave up 0 bases, with 7 bases separating them. CDR3 sequence: CASSLVVSSYEQYF. The CDR3 DNA follows: TGTGCCAGCAGCTTAGTTGTAAGCTCCTACGAGCAGTACTTC.

There are many counts of this clone. V usage is TRBV6-1 and J usage is TRBJ2-1; TRBD1 or TRBD2 may be the D gene (7 bases each). CDR1 is MNHNS and CDR2 is SASEGT in the germline V gene. V lost 0 bases and J lost 8, with 17 bases in between. CDR3 length: 16 residues. CDR3 nucleotide sequence: TGTGCCAGCAGTGAAGCCCGGGCAGGGGGGGGCGATGAGCAGTTCTTC. Amino acid sequence: CASSEARAGGGDEQFF.

The chain uses TRBV27 and TRBJ1-1; D is ambiguous. CDR3 size: 15 residues. With 0 bases removed from V and 1 base from J, the gap between germline ends came to 9 bases. CDR1 is MNHEY and CDR2 is SMNVEV in the germline V gene (reference sequence). The CDR3 DNA is TGTGCCAGCAGTTTATCGACCCATGGGAACACTGAAGCTTTCTTT. It yields the protein CASSLSTHGNTEAFF.

This chain uses TRBV7-9 with TRBJ1-6; D may be TRBD1 (5 bases). This CDR3 contains 14 residues. Trimming shortened V by 5 bases and J by 10 bases, and 15 bases separated the two germline ends. Germline assignment: CDR1 SEHNR and CDR2 FQNEAQ (reference sequence). The CDR3 loop reads CASSPGGTGSPLHF. The CDR3 region has the DNA TGTGCCAGCAGCCCGGGAGGGACTGGGTCACCCCTCCACTTT.

The genes are TRBV5-1 and TRBJ2-1; D perhaps matches TRBD2 (5 bases). This CDR3 has 15 residues. Germline CDR1 reads SGHRS; CDR2 reads YFSETQ. Trimming removed 4 bases from V and 10 bases from J, with 21 bases in between. CDR3 DNA sequence: TGCGCCAGCAGCCCCGGGGTCATTCCCTCCTCAGAGCAGTTCTTC. Translated, it gives CASSPGVIPSSEQFF.

This clone was seen ten or more times. The chain carries TRBV7-2 and TRBJ1-1; D is uncertain. Trimming took 5 bases from V and 2 from J, leaving 9 bases between them. This CDR3 has 13 residues. Looked up from germline, CDR1 is SGHTA and CDR2 is FQGNSA. The CDR3, as DNA: TGTGCCAGCAGCCCGGACGTAAACACTGAAGCTTTCTTT. It is translated as CASSPDVNTEAFF.

This chain connects TRBV2 to TRBJ2-5; no clear D gene. The V end lost 1 base, the J end lost 2 bases, and 8 bases lay between the germline ends. This CDR3 has 14 amino acids. In germline, CDR1 is SNHLY, CDR2 FYNNEI. The DNA of the CDR3 is TGTGCCAGCAGTGAAGGGCTCGGACAAGAGACCCAGTACTTC. Translation gives CASSEGLGQETQYF.

This clone has a count of ten or more. The chain has TRBV5-8 and TRBJ2-7; D perhaps matches TRBD1 (6 bases). The V end was cut by 4 bases, the J end by 1 base, with 18 bases between. Looked up from germline, CDR1 is SGHTS and CDR2 is YDEGEE. This CDR3 contains 16 residues. The CDR3 loop is CASSAILDRYSYEQYF. DNA for the CDR3: TGTGCCAGCAGCGCTATCTTAGACAGGTATTCCTACGAGCAGTACTTC.

A few counts support this clone. The V and J genes are TRBV2 and TRBJ2-3, with a possible D match to TRBD2 (6 bases). V lost 1 base and J lost 5, with 13 bases in between. CDR3 length: 15 residues. Germline V gives CDR1 SNHLY, CDR2 FYNNEI. In nucleotides, the CDR3 is TGTGCCAGCAGTGAAGTGGCTAGCGCACGAGATACGCAGTATTTT. This gives the protein CASSEVASARDTQYF.

The chain combines TRBV6-6 with TRBJ2-3, with D possibly being TRBD2 (6 bases). V lost 6 bases and J lost 2, with 18 bases in between. CDR1 MNHNY and CDR2 SVGAGI come from the germline V gene (reference sequence). The CDR3 is 16 residues long. DNA for the CDR3: TGTGCCAGCAGCCCCGGACGCGGGGATCACACAGATACGCAGTATTTT. This translates into CASSPGRGDHTDTQYF.

V is TRBV27 and J is TRBJ2-3; no clear D. Germline V lookup: CDR1 MNHEY, CDR2 SMNVEV (reference sequence). V dropped 0 bases and J dropped 5 bases, with 3 bases sitting between them. The CDR3 runs 12 residues. The CDR3 region is CASSLSGDTQYF. CDR3 sequence (DNA): TGTGCCAGCAGTTTATCGGGAGATACGCAGTATTTT.

On this clone: At one end the junction does not follow the germline gene, possibly because of a read error. Other DNA sequences in this sample translate to the same CDR3. The chain employs TRBV7-6 and TRBJ1-1; D is undetermined. The CDR3 has 14 residues. Germline-derived CDR1 and CDR2 are SGHVS and FNYEAQ. Written as DNA, the CDR3 is TGCGCCAGCAGCCAAACGGCCCCTGGCCCTGAAGCTTTCTTT. This gives the protein CASSQTAPGPEAFF.

The chain uses TRBV27 and TRBJ1-4; D unclear. The CDR3 has 14 residues. V was cut by 2 bases and J by 4 bases, with 8 bases left in between. The germline gives CDR1 MNHEY, CDR2 SMNVEV (reference sequence). In nucleotides, the CDR3 is TGTGCCAGCAGTTTAGGTGTATTTAATGAAAAACTGTTTTTT. Its protein is CASSLGVFNEKLFF.

This chain connects TRBV5-6 to TRBJ1-1; tentatively, D is TRBD1 (5 bases). V lost 1 base and J 1 base, leaving 8 bases between the germline ends. The CDR3 consists of 14 residues. Germline CDR1 and CDR2: SGHDT and YYEEEE. CDR3 DNA sequence: TGTGCCAGCAGCTTGATAACAGGGAACACTGAAGCTTTCTTT. It codes for CASSLITGNTEAFF.

The chain recombines TRBV10-2 with TRBJ2-3, with D possibly TRBD2 on 5 matching bases. V lost 3 bases, J lost 3 bases, and 19 bases lay in between. The germline V gene has CDR1 WSHSY and CDR2 SAAADI. This CDR3 region has 17 residues. The chain's CDR3 is CASSDRSRGSLTDTQYF. The CDR3 DNA reads as TGCGCCAGCAGTGACAGGAGTCGGGGTAGTTTAACAGATACGCAGTATTTT.

The chain has TRBV7-9 and TRBJ1-5; maybe TRBD1 (6 bases). Germline V gives CDR1 SEHNR, CDR2 FQNEAQ (reference sequence). The CDR3 covers 17 residues. Trimming removed 8 bases from V and 3 bases from J, with 23 bases in between. Written as DNA, the CDR3 is TGTGCCAGCCGTGAACAACGGGACATAGAGCACAATCAGCCCCAGCATTTT. Translated: CASREQRDIEHNQPQHF.

This clone was detected a few times. V is TRBV6-1 and J is TRBJ2-7; 8 positions agree with TRBD1. This CDR3 is built from 11 residues. The V gene end was trimmed by 7 bases and the J gene end by 6 bases; junction bases not matched to a gene: 2. Germline V gene sequence: CDR1 MNHNS, CDR2 SASEGT. The chain's CDR3 is CASTTGGEQYF. In DNA, the CDR3 is TGTGCCAGCACAACAGGGGGCGAGCAGTACTTC.